This passage covers 14 T cell receptor beta chains from one sample sequenced in a study of blood T cells in healthy people across ages. Primers used in a second PCR of roughly 6 to 11 cycles were a sample-barcoded 5' primer and a J-beta primer mix. TCRdb independently ran MiXCR on the 5' RACE reads; one entry per CDR3 protein. The table shows about 1,400,000 distinct CDR3 sequences, with 42% occurring only once. Sequenced material: blood. These receptors originate from a woman under 30 in good health.

The chain links TRBV5-1 to TRBJ2-1; D gene uncertain. From germline, CDR1 is SGHRS and CDR2 YFSETQ. V lost 7 bases and J lost 8, with 13 bases in between. The CDR3 contains 12 residues. CDR3 protein: CASGDSLYEQFF. CDR3 sequence (DNA): TGCGCCAGCGGCGACTCCTTATATGAGCAGTTCTTC.

This clonotype was seen a few times. The V call is TRBV27, the J call TRBJ2-7; D gene ambiguous. CDR1 and CDR2 from the germline V gene are MNHEY and SMNVEV (reference sequence). V lost 8 bases to trimming and J lost 2 bases, with 13 bases between them. The CDR3 contains 13 residues. The CDR3 spells CASPKLCAYEQYF. The CDR3 DNA reads as TGTGCCAGCCCCAAACTTTGCGCCTACGAGCAGTACTTC.

J is TRBJ2-1 and V is TRBV2; 9 bases agree with TRBD2. Germline assignment: CDR1 SNHLY and CDR2 FYNNEI. CDR3 length: 16 amino acids. V shed 3 bases, J shed 4 bases, and the junction held 7 bases outside the gene matches. The CDR3 sequence is CASSEVVAGEYNEQFF. As DNA, the CDR3 is TGTGCCAGCAGTGAGGTGGTAGCGGGGGAGTACAATGAGCAGTTCTTC.

This clonotype came up a few times. The chain is built from TRBV7-2 and TRBJ1-2; D unresolved. V dropped 3 bases and J dropped 2 bases, with 13 bases sitting between them. Germline-derived CDR1 and CDR2 are SGHTA and FQGNSA. The CDR3 runs 15 residues. The CDR3 DNA follows: TGTGCCAGCAGCTTCCGGACCGGGCAGAACTATGGCTACACCTTC. The encoded protein is CASSFRTGQNYGYTF.

This clonotype turned up a few times. This chain connects TRBV2 to TRBJ2-3, with D perhaps TRBD1 or TRBD2 (5 bases each). Trimming left V 5 bases short and J 2 bases short, with 14 bases between. Germline lookup yields CDR1 SNHLY and CDR2 FYNNEI. The CDR3 is made up of 15 amino acids. CDR3 DNA sequence: TGTGCCAGCAGTCAGGGACGGGAACTCACAGATACGCAGTATTTT. This sequence encodes CASSQGRELTDTQYF.

V gene TRBV6-1 combines with J gene TRBJ2-3; TRBD1 matches 9 bases. Trimming took 0 bases from V and 2 from J; bases not matched to a gene: 0. CDR1 is MNHNS and CDR2 is SASEGT in the germline V gene. This CDR3 region has 15 residues. The CDR3 bases are TGTGCCAGCAGTGAAGCACAGGGGGCCACAGATACGCAGTATTTT. It codes for CASSEAQGATDTQYF.

This clonotype has ten or more counts. The chain carries TRBV6-1 and TRBJ1-1; D unresolved. V shed 7 bases and J shed 5 bases, with 17 bases lying between them. CDR1 is MNHNS, CDR2 SASEGT, per germline. There are 14 residues in the CDR3. The CDR3 spells CASIATQLRTEAFF. CDR3 DNA: TGTGCCAGCATCGCGACCCAGCTTCGAACTGAAGCTTTCTTT.

The V gene is TRBV9, the J gene TRBJ2-3, with 7 bases aligning to TRBD2. V trimming: 0 bases; J trimming: 0 bases; junction bases outside the gene matches: 4. Germline CDR1 is SGDLS and CDR2 is YYNGEE. The CDR3 extends over 16 amino acids. The CDR3: CASSVVGGYSTDTQYF. For the CDR3, the DNA is TGTGCCAGCAGCGTAGTCGGGGGGTATAGCACAGATACGCAGTATTTT.

This clonotype was seen only a few times. The chain couples TRBV30 to TRBJ2-7; tentative D call: TRBD2 (7 bases). The J call may be incorrect, as the DNA end agrees better with TRBJ2-5. CDR3 length equals 16 residues. Germline CDR1 GTSNPN, CDR2 SVGIG (reference sequence). CDR3 protein: CAWSVWPKTGGETQYF. For the CDR3, the DNA is TGTGCCTGGAGTGTATGGCCCAAAACGGGGGGCGAGACCCAGTACTTC.

The CDR3 region is CASSLAEGTTSAKTQYF. The CDR3 DNA reads as TGTGCCAGCAGTCTGGCCGAAGGGACTACCAGCGCGAAGACCCAGTACTTC. The chain carries TRBV28 and TRBJ2-5; 7 bases line up with TRBD2. The germline V gene has CDR1 MDHEN and CDR2 SYDVKM. This CDR3 has 17 residues. Unmatched junction bases numbered 18, after V lost 5 bases and J lost 6 bases.

This clonotype was seen a few times. This chain's CDR3 is CASSFSGTGLYNEQFF. The CDR3 DNA reads TGTGCCAGCAGTTTCTCGGGGACAGGGCTCTACAATGAGCAGTTCTTC. V gene TRBV27 combines with J gene TRBJ2-1, with 9 positions matching TRBD1. This CDR3 spans 16 amino acids. The J segment lost 3 bases and the V segment lost 3 bases, leaving 6 bases of the junction unmatched. The germline CDR1 and CDR2 sequences are MNHEY and SMNVEV (reference sequence).

This chain uses TRBV12-3 or TRBV12-4 with TRBJ2-7; D is uncertain. The CDR3 is 15 amino acids. V was clipped by 5 bases and J by 7 bases, with 21 bases between them. CDR3 sequence: CASSPFRRNYNEQYF. CDR3 DNA sequence: TGTGCCAGCAGTCCATTCCGACGGAACTACAATGAGCAGTACTTC.

The chain is built from TRBV20-1 and TRBJ1-5, with a tentative D call TRBD1 (5 bases). The germline gives CDR1 DFQATT, CDR2 SNEGSKA (reference sequence). The CDR3 is 16 residues long. V lost 1 base to trimming and J lost 3 bases, with 16 bases between them. In DNA form, the CDR3 reads TGCAGTGCTAGAGCAGGTATTCGGGGGATCAATCAGCCCCAGCATTTT. As protein: CSARAGIRGINQPQHF.

The chain couples TRBV5-8 to TRBJ1-1; the D is unclear. This CDR3 has 14 residues. Germline loops: CDR1 SGHTS, CDR2 YDEGEE. Trimming took off 5 bases at V and 1 base at J, with 12 bases between the two ends. CDR3 sequence: CASRPYRENTEAFF. In DNA, the CDR3 is TGTGCCAGCAGACCCTATCGGGAGAACACTGAAGCTTTCTTT.